This T cell receptor beta chain was recorded in a study of CD8+ T cells in alopecia areata. Looking at the study overall: Treated patients took oral tofacitinib at 5 to 10 mg twice daily. Disease severity was quantified as SALT score of affected scalp area. Study-level findings and limits: For patients receiving tofacitinib, scalp clonality and expanded CD8+ clones among the top 100 significantly decreased.

Regarding treatment: oral pan-JAK inhibitor, 5-10 mg twice daily. To note about this clone: Its cognate antigen is unknown.

Looked up from germline, CDR1 is MGHDK and CDR2 is SYGVNS. The CDR3 length is 12 residues. Trimming removed 4 bases from V and 6 bases from J, with 9 bases in between. TCR sequencing used cDNA made by reverse transcription of extracted RNA. Clones were read by immunoSEQ multiplex PCR, and TCRdb kept only the in-frame ones, dropping some. The sample lists more than 150,000 clones; 50% to 60% were seen once. The chain combines TRBV25-1 with TRBJ1-2; D gene ambiguous. The clonotype originates from a human donor with alopecia areata. The material was CD4+ T cells sorted from blood, obtained at week 4, from a patient treated with tofacitinib. CDR3 protein: CASSATVDGYTF. In DNA, the CDR3 is TGTGCCAGCAGTGCTACAGTGGATGGCTACACCTTC.